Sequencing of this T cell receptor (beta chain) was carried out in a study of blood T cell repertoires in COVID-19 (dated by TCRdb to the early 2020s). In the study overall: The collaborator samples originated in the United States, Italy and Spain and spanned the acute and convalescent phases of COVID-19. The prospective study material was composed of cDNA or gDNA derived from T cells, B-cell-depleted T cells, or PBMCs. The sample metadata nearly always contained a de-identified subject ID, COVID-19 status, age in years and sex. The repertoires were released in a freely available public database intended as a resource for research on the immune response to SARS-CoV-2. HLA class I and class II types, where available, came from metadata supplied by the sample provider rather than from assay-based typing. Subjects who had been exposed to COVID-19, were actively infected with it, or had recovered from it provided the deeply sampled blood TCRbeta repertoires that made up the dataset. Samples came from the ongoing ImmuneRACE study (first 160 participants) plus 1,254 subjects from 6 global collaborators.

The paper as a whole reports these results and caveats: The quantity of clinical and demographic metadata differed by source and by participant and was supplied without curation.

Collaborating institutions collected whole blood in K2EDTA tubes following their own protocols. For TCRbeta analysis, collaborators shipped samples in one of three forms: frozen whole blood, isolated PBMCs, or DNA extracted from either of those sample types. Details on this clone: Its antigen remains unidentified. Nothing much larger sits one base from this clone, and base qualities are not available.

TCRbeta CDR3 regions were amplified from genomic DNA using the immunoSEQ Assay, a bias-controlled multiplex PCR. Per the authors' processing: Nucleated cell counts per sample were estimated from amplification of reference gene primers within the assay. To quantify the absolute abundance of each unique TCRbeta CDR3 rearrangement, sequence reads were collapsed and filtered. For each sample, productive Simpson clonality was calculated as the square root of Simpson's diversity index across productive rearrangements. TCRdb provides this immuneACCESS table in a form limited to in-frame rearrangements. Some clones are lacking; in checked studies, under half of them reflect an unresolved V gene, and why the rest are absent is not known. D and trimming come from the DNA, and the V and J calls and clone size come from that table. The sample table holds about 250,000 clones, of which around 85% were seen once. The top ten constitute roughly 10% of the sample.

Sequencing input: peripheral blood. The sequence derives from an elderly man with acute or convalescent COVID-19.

The DNA sequence follows: TGTGCCAGCAGCGTAGAGGGGGTGTTTCAGCCCCAGCATTTT. Protein translation: CASSVEGVFQPQHF. Here the chain combines TRBV9 and TRBJ1-5; a tentative D match to TRBD1 spans 6 bases. Per the germline V gene, SGDLS is the CDR1 and YYNGEE is the CDR2. V was cut back by 0 bases and J by 6 bases, leaving a gap of 10 bases between them. Counted from cysteine to phenylalanine, this CDR3 has 14 amino acids. The DNA shown is the 42-base CDR3, in frame from base 1.